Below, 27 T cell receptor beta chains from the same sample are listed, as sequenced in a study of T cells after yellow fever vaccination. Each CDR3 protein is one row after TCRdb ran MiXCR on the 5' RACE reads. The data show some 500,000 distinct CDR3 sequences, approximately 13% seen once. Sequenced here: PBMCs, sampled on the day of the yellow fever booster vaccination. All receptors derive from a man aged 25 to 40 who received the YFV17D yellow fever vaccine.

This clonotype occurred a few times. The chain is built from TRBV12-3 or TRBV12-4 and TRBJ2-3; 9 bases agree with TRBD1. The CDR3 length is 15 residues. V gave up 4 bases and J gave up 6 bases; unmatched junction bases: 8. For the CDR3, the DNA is TGTGCCAGCAGTTCACCACAGGGGGCAGCGGATACGCAGTATTTT. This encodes CASSSPQGAADTQYF.

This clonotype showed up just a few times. CDR3: CASSPPSLKETQYF. The CDR3 DNA reads as TGTGCCAGCTCACCACCTTCACTTAAAGAGACCCAGTACTTC. The chain joins TRBV18 to TRBJ2-5, with D hard to call. Germline V CDR1 and CDR2: KGHSH, LQKENI. Trimming removed 0 bases at V and 3 bases at J, with 8 bases between. The CDR3 is 14 residues long.

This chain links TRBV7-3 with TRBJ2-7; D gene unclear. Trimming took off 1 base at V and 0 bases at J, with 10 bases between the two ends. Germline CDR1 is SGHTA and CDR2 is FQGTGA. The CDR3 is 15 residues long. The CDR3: CASSLRASGSYEQYF. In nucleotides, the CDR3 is TGTGCCAGCAGCTTAAGAGCGAGTGGCTCCTACGAGCAGTACTTC.

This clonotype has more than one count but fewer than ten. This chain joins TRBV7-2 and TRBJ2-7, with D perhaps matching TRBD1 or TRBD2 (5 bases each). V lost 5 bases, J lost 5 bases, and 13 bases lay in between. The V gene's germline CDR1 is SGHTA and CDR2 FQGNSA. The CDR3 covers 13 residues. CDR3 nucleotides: TGTGCCAGCAGCCCGGGACCTGAGGACGAGCAGTACTTC. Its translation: CASSPGPEDEQYF.

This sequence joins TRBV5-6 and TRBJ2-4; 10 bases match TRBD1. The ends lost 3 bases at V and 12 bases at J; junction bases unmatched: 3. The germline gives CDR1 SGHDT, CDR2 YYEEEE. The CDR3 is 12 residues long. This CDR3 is CASSSTGGDQYF. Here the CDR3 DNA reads TGTGCCAGCAGCTCGACAGGGGGCGATCAGTACTTC.

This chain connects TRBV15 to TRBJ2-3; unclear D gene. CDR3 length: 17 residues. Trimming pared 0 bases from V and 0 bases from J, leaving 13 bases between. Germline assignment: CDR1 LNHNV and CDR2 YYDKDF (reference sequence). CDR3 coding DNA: TGTGCCACCAGCAGAGATCTCCTTCGTGGAAGCACAGATACGCAGTATTTT. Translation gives CATSRDLLRGSTDTQYF.

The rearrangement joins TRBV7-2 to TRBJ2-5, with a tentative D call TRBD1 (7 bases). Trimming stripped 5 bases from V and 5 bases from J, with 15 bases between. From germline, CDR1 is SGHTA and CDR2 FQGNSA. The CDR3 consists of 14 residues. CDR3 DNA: TGTGCCAGCAGCCAGCGGGCAGGGGGGGAGACCCAGTACTTC. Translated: CASSQRAGGETQYF.

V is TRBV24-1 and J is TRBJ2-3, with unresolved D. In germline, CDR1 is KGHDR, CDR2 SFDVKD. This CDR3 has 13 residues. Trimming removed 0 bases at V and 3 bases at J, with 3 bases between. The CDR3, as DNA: TGTGCCACCAGTGATTTGGTGACAGATACGCAGTATTTT. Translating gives CATSDLVTDTQYF.

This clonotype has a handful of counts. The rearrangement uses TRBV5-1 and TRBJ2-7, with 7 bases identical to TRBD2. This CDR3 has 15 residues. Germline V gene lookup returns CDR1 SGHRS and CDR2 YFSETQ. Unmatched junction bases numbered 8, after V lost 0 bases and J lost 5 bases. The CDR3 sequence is CASSLDGTTFDEQYF. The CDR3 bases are TGCGCCAGCAGCTTGGACGGGACTACTTTCGACGAGCAGTACTTC.

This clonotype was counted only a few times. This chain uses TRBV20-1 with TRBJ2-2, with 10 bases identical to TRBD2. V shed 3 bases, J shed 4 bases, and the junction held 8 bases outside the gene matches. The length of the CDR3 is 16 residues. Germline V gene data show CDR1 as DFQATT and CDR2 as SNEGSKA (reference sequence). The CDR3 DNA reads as TGCAGTGCTAGTACTCTAGCGGGAGCCGCCACCGGGGAGCTGTTTTTT. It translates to CSASTLAGAATGELFF.

DNA for the CDR3: TGTGCCAGCAGTGTGTCCGGACGGTCAAGGATTGGTCAGTACTTC. Translated: CASSVSGRSRIGQYF. V gene TRBV2 combines with J gene TRBJ2-4; D not certain. The V gene lost 4 bases and the J gene lost 12 bases, with 22 bases spanning the gap. The germline V gene has CDR1 SNHLY and CDR2 FYNNEI. The CDR3 is made up of 15 amino acids.

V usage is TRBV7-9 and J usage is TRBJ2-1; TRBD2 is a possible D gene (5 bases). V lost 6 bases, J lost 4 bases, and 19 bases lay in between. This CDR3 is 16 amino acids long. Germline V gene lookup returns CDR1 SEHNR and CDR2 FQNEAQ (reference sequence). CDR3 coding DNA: TGTGCCAGCAGGAGGTTGGACTTTACCTCATACAATGAGCAGTTCTTC. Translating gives CASRRLDFTSYNEQFF.

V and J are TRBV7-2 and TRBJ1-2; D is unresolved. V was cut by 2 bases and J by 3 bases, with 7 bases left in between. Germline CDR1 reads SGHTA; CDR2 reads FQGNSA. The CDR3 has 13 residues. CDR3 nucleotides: TGTGCCAGCAGCTTAAACGGAGACTATGGCTACACCTTC. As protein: CASSLNGDYGYTF. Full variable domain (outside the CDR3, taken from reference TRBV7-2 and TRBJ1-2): GAGVSQSPSNKVTEKGKDVELRCDPISGHTALYWYRQSLGQGLEFLIYFQGNSAPDKSGLPSDRFSAERTGGSVSTLTIQRTQQEDSAVYLCASSLNGDYGYTFGSGTRLTVV.

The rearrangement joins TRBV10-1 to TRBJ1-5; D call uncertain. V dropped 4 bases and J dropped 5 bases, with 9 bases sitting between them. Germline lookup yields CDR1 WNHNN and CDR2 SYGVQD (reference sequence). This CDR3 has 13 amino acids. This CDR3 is CASSGGMDQPQHF. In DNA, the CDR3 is TGCGCCAGCAGTGGGGGAATGGATCAGCCCCAGCATTTT.

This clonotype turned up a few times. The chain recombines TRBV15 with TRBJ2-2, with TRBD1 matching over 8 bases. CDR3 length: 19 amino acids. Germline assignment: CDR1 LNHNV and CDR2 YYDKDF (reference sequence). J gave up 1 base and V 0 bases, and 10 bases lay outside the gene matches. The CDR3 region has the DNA TGTGCCACCAGCAGAGATCTAGCAAGGGGGACAGGGAACACCGGGGAGCTGTTTTTT. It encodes CATSRDLARGTGNTGELFF. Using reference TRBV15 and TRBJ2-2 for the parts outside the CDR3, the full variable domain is DAMVIQNPRYQVTQFGKPVTLSCSQTLNHNVMYWYQQKSSQAPKLLFHYYDKDFNNEADTPDNFQSRRPNTSFCFLDIRSPGLGDTAMYLCATSRDLARGTGNTGELFFGEGSRLTVL.

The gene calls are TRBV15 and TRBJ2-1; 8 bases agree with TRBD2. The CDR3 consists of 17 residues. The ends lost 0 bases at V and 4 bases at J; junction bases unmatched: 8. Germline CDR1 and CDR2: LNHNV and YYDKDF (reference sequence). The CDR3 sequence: CATSRDKGTRIYNEQFF. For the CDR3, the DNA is TGTGCCACCAGCAGAGATAAGGGGACTAGAATATACAATGAGCAGTTCTTC.

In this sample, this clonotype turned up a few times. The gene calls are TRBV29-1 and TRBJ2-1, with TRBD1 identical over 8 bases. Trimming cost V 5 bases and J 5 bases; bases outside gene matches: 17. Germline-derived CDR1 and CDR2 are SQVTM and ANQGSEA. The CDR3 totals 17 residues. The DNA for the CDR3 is TGCAGCGTTCCCAGAACAGGGGGGTATAGTAGAAACAATGAGCAGTTCTTC. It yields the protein CSVPRTGGYSRNNEQFF.

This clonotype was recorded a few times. CDR3 loop: CASSLEQGAWTEAFF. For the CDR3, the DNA is TGCGCCAGCAGCTTGGAGCAGGGGGCGTGGACTGAAGCTTTCTTT. The chain joins TRBV5-1 to TRBJ1-1, with 8 bases matching TRBD1. The V gene end was trimmed by 0 bases and the J gene end by 5 bases; junction bases not matched to a gene: 6. From germline, CDR1 is SGHRS and CDR2 YFSETQ. This CDR3 has 15 residues.

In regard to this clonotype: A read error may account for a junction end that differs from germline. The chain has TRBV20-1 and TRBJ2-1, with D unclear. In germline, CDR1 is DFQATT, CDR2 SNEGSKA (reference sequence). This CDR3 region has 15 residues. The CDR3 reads CSARDKYGVYNEQFF. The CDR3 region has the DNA TGCAGTGCCAGAGACAAGTACGGTGTATACAATGAGCAGTTCTTC.

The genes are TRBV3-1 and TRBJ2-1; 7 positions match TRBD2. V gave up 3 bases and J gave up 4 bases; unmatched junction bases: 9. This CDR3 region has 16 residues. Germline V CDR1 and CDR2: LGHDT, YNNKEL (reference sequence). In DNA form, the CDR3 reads TGTGCCAGCAGCCATTGGGGCGGGAGAGTTTACAATGAGCAGTTCTTC. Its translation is CASSHWGGRVYNEQFF.

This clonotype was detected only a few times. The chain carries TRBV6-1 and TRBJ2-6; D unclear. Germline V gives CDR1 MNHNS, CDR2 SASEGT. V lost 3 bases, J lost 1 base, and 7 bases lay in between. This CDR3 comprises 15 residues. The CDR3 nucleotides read TGTGCCAGCAGTGACCGGTTTTCTGGGGCCAACGTCCTGACTTTC. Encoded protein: CASSDRFSGANVLTF.

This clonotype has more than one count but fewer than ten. The CDR3: CSATPPERARYEQYF. The CDR3 region has the DNA TGCAGTGCTACCCCCCCGGAGCGGGCCCGCTACGAGCAGTACTTC. This chain uses TRBV20-1 with TRBJ2-7, with D perhaps TRBD2 (6 bases). The CDR3 consists of 15 residues. With 4 bases removed from V and 3 bases from J, the gap between germline ends came to 19 bases. The germline CDR1 and CDR2 sequences are DFQATT and SNEGSKA (reference sequence).

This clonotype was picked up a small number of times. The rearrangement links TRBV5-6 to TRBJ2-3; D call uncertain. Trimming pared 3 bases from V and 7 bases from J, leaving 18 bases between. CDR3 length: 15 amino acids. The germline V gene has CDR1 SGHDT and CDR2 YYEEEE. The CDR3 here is CASSWSAELRYTQYF. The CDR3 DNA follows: TGTGCCAGCAGCTGGTCGGCAGAACTCAGGTATACGCAGTATTTT.

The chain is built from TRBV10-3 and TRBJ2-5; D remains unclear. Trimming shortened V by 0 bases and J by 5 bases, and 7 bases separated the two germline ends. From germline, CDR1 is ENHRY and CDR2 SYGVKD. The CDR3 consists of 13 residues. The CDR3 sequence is CAISESTEETQYF. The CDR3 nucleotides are TGTGCCATCAGTGAGTCTACGGAGGAGACCCAGTACTTC.

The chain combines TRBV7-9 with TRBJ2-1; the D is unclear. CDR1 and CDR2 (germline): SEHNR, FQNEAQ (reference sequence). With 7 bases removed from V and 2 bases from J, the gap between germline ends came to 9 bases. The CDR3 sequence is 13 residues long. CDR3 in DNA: TGTGCCAGCAACAGTAAAACCTACAATGAGCAGTTCTTC. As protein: CASNSKTYNEQFF.

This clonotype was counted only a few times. The CDR3 DNA is TGCAGTGCTTGGGGACTCGGCGAGACCCAGTACTTC. This codes for CSAWGLGETQYF. The chain couples TRBV20-1 to TRBJ2-5; tentatively, D is TRBD2 (6 bases). V was shortened by 5 bases and J by 5 bases, with 12 bases between the two germline ends. The germline V gene has CDR1 DFQATT and CDR2 SNEGSKA (reference sequence). This CDR3 region has 12 residues.

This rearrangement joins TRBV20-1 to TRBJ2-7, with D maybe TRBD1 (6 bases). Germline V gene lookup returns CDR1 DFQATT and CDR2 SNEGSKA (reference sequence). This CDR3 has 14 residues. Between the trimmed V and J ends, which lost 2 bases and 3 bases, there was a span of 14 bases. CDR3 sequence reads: CSARSPQGCYEQYF. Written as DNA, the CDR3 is TGCAGTGCTAGATCCCCACAGGGCTGCTACGAGCAGTACTTC.